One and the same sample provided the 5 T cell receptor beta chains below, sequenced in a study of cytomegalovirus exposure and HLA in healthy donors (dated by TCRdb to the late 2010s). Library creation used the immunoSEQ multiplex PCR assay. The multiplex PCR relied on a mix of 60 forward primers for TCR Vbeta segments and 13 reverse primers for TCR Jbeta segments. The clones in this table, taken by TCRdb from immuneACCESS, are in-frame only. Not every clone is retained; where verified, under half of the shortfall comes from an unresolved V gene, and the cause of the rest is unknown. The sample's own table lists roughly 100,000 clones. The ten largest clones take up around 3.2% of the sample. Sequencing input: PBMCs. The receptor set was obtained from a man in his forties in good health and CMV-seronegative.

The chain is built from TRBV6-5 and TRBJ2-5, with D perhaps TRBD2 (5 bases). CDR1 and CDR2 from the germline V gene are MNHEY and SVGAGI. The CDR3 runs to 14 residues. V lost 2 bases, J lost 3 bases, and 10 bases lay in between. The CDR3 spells CASSYASGEETQYF. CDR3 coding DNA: TGTGCCAGCAGTTACGCCTCCGGGGAAGAGACCCAGTACTTC.

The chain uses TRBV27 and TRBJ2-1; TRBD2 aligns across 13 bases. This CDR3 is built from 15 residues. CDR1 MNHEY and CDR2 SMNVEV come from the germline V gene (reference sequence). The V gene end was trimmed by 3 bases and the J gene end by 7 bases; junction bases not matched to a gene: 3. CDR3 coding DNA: TGTGCCAGCAGTTTCGGGACTAGCGGGATTAATGAGCAGTTCTTC. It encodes CASSFGTSGINEQFF.

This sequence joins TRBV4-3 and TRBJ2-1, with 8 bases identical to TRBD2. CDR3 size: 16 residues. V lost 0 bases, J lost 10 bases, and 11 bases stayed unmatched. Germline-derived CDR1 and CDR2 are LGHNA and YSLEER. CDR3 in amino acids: CASSQESGRLATEQFF. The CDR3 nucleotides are TGCGCCAGCAGCCAAGAAAGCGGGAGACTAGCGACCGAGCAGTTCTTC.

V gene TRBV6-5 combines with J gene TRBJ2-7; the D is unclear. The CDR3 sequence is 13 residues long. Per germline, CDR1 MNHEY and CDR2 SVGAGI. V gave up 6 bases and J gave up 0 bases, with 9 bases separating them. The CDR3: CASRATHSYEQYF. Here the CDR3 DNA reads TGTGCCAGCAGGGCGACACACTCCTACGAGCAGTACTTC.

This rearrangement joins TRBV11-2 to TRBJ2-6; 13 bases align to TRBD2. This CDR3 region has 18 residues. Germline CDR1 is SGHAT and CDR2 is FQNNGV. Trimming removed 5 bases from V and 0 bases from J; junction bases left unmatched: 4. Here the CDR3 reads CASSPGLAGSSGANVLTF. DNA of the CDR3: TGTGCCAGCAGCCCGGGACTAGCGGGAAGCTCTGGGGCCAACGTCCTGACTTTC.